The rows below give T cell receptor beta chains drawn from one sample of a study of patients and donors after allogeneic stem cell transplantation. A single record per CDR3 protein comes from TCRdb applying MiXCR to the RT-PCR reads. The table shows 65,000 to 80,000 distinct CDR3 sequences, with 26% occurring only once. Sequencing was performed on blood, either unsorted or a sorted T cell fraction (not recorded which). Receptor source: a human donor who was either an allogeneic HSCT recipient or a stem cell or donor lymphocyte infusion donor (not recorded which). It is not recorded whose cells these are; they may come from a transplant donor. Each CDR3 is given with its conserved first and last residue. D genes are given only for firm matches. Clone sizes are given selectively: once, few, many, or a class where the clone is expanded.

TRBD2	TRBV29-1	TRBJ2-4	few	TGCAGCGTTTCCCAGACTAGCGGGAGATGGGACATTCAGTACTTC	CSVSQTSGRWDIQYF
NA	TRBV25-1	TRBJ2-7	NA	TGTGCCAGCAGTGAATTTCAGGGGCTCCCCTACGAGCAGTACTTC	CASSEFQGLPYEQYF
TRBD1	TRBV3-1	TRBJ2-7	NA	TGTGCCAGCAGCCAGAGATTCTTCATGGACAGGGGGCGCCCCGGCTCCTACGAGCAGTACTTC	CASSQRFFMDRGRPGSYEQYF
TRBD2	TRBV29-1	TRBJ2-3	few	TGCAGCGTGCGACTAGCGGAGACAGATACGCAGTATTTT	CSVRLAETDTQYF
NA	TRBV3-1	TRBJ1-3	NA	TGTGCCAGCAGCCCGCGCACGTGGGGCAGCTCTGGAAACACCATATATTTT	CASSPRTWGSSGNTIYF
TRBD1	TRBV4-1	TRBJ2-3	NA	TGCGCCAGCAGCCTTCTCAACCCGACAGGGGGCCAGTATTTT	CASSLLNPTGGQYF
NA	TRBV12-3/TRBV12-4	TRBJ2-3	few	TGTGCCAGCAGTTTATTACGGATTAGCACAGATACGCAGTATTTT	CASSLLRISTDTQYF
NA	TRBV4-2	TRBJ1-5	NA	TGTGCCAGCAGCCAAGGAGAGAATCAGCCCCAGCATTTT	CASSQGENQPQHF
NA	TRBV6-4	TRBJ1-2	NA	TGTGCCAGCAGTGCTTGGGGCTATGGCTACACCTTC	CASSAWGYGYTF
TRBD2	TRBV9	TRBJ2-7	few	TGTGCCAGCCAACGGCGGGAGGAGGGCGAGCAGTACTTC	CASQRREEGEQYF
NA	TRBV5-1	TRBJ1-4	NA	TGCGCCAGCAGCTTGTTCGCTAGCGAAAAACTGTTTTTT	CASSLFASEKLFF
NA	TRBV7-2	TRBJ2-1	few	TGTGCCAGCAGCTTAGCGGGACAAACTACCTACAATGAGCAGTTCTTC	CASSLAGQTTYNEQFF
TRBD1	TRBV14	TRBJ2-7	NA	TGTGCCAGCAGCCGAATGGGACAGGGAGGCTACGAGCAGTACTTC	CASSRMGQGGYEQYF
TRBD1	TRBV7-9	TRBJ2-7	once	TGTGCCAGCAGCCCGACCCCGGACAGGGCGGGCTCCTACGAGCAGTACTTC	CASSPTPDRAGSYEQYF
NA	TRBV6-5	TRBJ1-4	NA	TGTGCCAGCAGTTACTCGGGGGGCGATAATGAAAAACTGTTTTTT	CASSYSGGDNEKLFF
NA	TRBV5-1	TRBJ2-7	NA	TGCGCCAGCAACCGCGAGAGTTTCTCCTACGAGCAGTACTTC	CASNRESFSYEQYF
NA	TRBV12-3/TRBV12-4	TRBJ2-7	NA	TGTGCCAGCAGTTTGAAACCTGGGATGTACGAGCAGTACTTC	CASSLKPGMYEQYF
NA	TRBV27	TRBJ2-1	NA	TGTGCCAGCAGTTCGGGAGGCAGGGGAGTTAATGAGCAGTTCTTC	CASSSGGRGVNEQFF
TRBD2	TRBV12-3/TRBV12-4	TRBJ2-2	few	TGTGCCAGCAGACGGACTAGCGGGAGAGTCGGGGAGCTGTTTTTT	CASRRTSGRVGELFF
NA	TRBV12-3/TRBV12-4	TRBJ1-3	NA	TGTGCCAGCAGTCCCGAGCTTGGAAACACCATATATTTT	CASSPELGNTIYF
TRBD1	TRBV29-1	TRBJ2-7	NA	TGCAGCGCGGGACAGTCTTACGAGCAGTACTTC	CSAGQSYEQYF
NA	TRBV11-2	TRBJ1-1	NA	TGTGCCAGCAGCTTCGTAGGTTTCGGAGCTTTCTTT	CASSFVGFGAFF
NA	TRBV27	TRBJ2-3	NA	TGTGCCAGCAGTTTATGGCGGGCAGATACGCAGTATTTT	CASSLWRADTQYF
NA	TRBV20-1	TRBJ2-7	NA	TGCAGTGCTAGAGACCCTCGGGGGAGCGAGCAGTACTTC	CSARDPRGSEQYF
NA	TRBV3-1	TRBJ2-3	NA	TGTGCCAGCAGCCAACAGCCCGGGGGCGATACGCAGTATTTT	CASSQQPGGDTQYF
NA	TRBV12-3/TRBV12-4	TRBJ1-4	many	TGTGCCAGCAGTTTCTACCTTAATGAAAAACTGTTTTTT	CASSFYLNEKLFF
TRBD2	TRBV10-3	TRBJ2-1	NA	TGTGCCATCAGTGGGACTAGCGCGATAGACAATGAGCAGTTCTTC	CAISGTSAIDNEQFF
TRBD1	TRBV5-1	TRBJ2-1	NA	TGCGCCAGCAGCGTTGGGACAGGGGCGTACAATGAGCAGTTCTTC	CASSVGTGAYNEQFF
NA	TRBV5-1	TRBJ1-1	few	TGCGCCAGCAGGGAGGACACTGAAGCTTTCTTT	CASREDTEAFF
TRBD2	TRBV25-1	TRBJ2-2	NA	TGTGCCAGCAGTGAGGTGCGGGGGATGAACACCGGGGAGCTGTTTTTT	CASSEVRGMNTGELFF
NA	TRBV18	TRBJ2-6	NA	TGTGCCAGCTCCGACCAGGCCGGGGCCAACGTCCTGACTTTC	CASSDQAGANVLTF
NA	TRBV15	TRBJ1-5	NA	TGTGCCACCAGCAGAGATGGGGGGGCCGATAGCAATCAGCCCCAGCATTTT	CATSRDGGADSNQPQHF